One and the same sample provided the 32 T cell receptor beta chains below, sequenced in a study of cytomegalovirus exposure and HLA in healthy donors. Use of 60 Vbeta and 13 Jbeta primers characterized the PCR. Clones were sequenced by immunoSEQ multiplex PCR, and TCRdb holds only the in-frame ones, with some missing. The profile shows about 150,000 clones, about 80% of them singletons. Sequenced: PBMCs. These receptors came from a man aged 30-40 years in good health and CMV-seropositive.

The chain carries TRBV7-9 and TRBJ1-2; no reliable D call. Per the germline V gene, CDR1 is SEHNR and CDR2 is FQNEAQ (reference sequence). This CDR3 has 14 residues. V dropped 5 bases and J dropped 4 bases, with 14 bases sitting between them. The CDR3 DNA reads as TGTGCCAGCAGCACGGACGGGAACTCCTATGGCTACACCTTC. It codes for CASSTDGNSYGYTF.

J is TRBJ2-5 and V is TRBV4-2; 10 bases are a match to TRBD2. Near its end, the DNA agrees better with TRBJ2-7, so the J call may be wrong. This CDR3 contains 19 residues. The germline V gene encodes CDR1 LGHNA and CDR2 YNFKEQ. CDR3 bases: TGTGCCAGCAGCCAAGAATGTCTAGCGGGGGCCGCCGAGTGGTACGAGCAGTACTTC. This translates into CASSQECLAGAAEWYEQYF.

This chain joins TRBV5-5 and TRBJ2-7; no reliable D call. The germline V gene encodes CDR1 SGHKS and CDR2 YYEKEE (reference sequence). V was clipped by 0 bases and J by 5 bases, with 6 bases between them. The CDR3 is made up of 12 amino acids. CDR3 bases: TGTGCCAGCAGCTTGGTAGAGGACGAGCAGTACTTC. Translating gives CASSLVEDEQYF.

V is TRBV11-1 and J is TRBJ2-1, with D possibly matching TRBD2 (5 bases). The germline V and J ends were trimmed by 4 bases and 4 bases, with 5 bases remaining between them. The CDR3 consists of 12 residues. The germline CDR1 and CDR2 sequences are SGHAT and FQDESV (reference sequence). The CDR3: CASSSGYNEQFF. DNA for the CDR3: TGTGCCAGCAGCTCGGGGTACAATGAGCAGTTCTTC.

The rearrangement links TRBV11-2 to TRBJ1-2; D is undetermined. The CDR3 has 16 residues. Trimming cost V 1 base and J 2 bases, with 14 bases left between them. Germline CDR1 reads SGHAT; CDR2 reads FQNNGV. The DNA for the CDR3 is TGTGCCAGCAGCTTAGCTGGCGGTACCGACAACTATGGCTACACCTTC. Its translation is CASSLAGGTDNYGYTF.

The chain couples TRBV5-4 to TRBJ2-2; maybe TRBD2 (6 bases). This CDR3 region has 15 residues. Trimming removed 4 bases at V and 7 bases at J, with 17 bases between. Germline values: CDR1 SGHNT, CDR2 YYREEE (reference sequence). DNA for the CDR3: TGTGCCAGCAGCCATAGCGGTGAGGGCCGCGGGGAGCTGTTTTTT. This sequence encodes CASSHSGEGRGELFF.

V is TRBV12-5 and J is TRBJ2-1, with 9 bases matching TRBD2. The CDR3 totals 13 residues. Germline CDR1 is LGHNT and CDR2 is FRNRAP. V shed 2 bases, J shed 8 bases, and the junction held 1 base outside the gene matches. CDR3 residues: CASGLSGRYEQFF. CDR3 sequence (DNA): TGTGCTAGTGGTTTGAGCGGGAGGTATGAGCAGTTCTTC.

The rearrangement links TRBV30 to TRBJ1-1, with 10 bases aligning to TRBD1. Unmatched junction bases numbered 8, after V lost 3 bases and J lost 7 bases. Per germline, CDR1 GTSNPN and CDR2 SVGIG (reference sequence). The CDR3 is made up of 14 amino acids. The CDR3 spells CAWRSGQGLDEAFF. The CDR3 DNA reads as TGTGCCTGGAGATCGGGACAGGGGCTCGATGAAGCTTTCTTT.

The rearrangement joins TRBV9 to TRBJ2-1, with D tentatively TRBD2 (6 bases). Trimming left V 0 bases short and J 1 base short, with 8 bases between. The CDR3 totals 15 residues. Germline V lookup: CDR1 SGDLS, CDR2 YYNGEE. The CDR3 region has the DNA TGTGCCAGCAGCGTAGCGGAGGGGTCCTACAATGAGCAGTTCTTC. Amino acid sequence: CASSVAEGSYNEQFF. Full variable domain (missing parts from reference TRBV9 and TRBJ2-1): DSGVTQTPKHLITATGQRVTLRCSPRSGDLSVYWYQQSLDQGLQFLIQYYNGEERAKGNILERFSAQQFPDLHSELNLSSLELGDSALYFCASSVAEGSYNEQFFGPGTRLTVL.

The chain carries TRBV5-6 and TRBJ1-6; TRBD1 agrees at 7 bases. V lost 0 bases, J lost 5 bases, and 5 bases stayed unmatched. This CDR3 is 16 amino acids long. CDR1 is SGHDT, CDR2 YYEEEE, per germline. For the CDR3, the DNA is TGTGCCAGCAGCTTGGAGGCCAGGGGGGATAATTCACCCCTCCACTTT. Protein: CASSLEARGDNSPLHF.

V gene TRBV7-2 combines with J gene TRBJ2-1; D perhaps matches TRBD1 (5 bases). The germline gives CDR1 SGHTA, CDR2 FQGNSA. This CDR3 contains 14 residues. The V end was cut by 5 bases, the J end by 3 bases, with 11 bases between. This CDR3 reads CASSPGDSYNEQFF. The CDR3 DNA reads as TGTGCCAGCAGCCCCGGAGACAGCTACAATGAGCAGTTCTTC.

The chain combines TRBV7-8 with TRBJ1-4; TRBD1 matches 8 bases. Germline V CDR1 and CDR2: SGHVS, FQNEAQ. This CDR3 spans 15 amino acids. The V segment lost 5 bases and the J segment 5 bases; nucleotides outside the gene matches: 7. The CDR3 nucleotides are TGTGCCAGCAGCGAATCCGGGACAGGCAATGAAAAACTGTTTTTT. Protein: CASSESGTGNEKLFF.

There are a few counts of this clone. CDR3 bases: TGTGCCAGCAGCTTAGGGACAGGGATCACTGAAGCTTTCTTT. This codes for CASSLGTGITEAFF. The J gene is TRBJ1-1, the V gene TRBV7-9; 8 positions match TRBD1. The CDR3 spans 14 residues. CDR1 is SEHNR, CDR2 FQNEAQ, per germline (reference sequence). V trimming: 1 base; J trimming: 4 bases; junction bases outside the gene matches: 2.

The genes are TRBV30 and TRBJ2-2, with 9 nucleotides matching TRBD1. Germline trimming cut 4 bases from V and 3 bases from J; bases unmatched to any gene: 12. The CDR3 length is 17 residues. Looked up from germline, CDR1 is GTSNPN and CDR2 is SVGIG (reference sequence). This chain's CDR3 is CAWTPFRDRADTGELFF. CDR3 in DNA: TGTGCCTGGACCCCCTTCCGGGACAGGGCGGACACCGGGGAGCTGTTTTTT.

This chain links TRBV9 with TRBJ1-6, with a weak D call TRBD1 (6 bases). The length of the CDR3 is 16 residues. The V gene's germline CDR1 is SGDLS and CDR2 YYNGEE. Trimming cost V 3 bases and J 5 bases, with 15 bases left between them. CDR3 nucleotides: TGTGCCAGCAGCGCCCGAAGCGACAGGAATAATTCACCCCTCCACTTT. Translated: CASSARSDRNNSPLHF.

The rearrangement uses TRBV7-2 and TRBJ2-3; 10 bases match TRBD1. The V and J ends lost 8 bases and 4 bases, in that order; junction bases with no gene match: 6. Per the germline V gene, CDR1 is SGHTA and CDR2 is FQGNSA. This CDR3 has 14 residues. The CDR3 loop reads CASQDRGIADTQYF. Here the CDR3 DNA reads TGTGCCAGCCAGGACAGGGGGATTGCAGATACGCAGTATTTT.

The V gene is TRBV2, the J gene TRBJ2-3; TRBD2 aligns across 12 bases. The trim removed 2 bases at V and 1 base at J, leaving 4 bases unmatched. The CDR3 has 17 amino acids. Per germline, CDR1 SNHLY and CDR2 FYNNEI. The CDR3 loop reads CASSERASGRGTDTQYF. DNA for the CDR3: TGTGCCAGCAGTGAAAGGGCTAGCGGGAGGGGCACAGATACGCAGTATTTT.

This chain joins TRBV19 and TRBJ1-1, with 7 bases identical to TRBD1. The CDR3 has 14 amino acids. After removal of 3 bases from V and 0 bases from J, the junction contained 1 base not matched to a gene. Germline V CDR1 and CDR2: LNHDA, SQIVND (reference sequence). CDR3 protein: CASSIGQVNTEAFF. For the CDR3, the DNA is TGTGCCAGTAGTATCGGACAGGTGAACACTGAAGCTTTCTTT.

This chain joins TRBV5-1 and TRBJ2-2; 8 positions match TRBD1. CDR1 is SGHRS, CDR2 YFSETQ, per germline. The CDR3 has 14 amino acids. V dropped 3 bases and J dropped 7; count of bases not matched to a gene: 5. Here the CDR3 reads CASSWTGWSGELFF. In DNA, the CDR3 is TGCGCCAGCAGCTGGACAGGGTGGAGCGGGGAGCTGTTTTTT.

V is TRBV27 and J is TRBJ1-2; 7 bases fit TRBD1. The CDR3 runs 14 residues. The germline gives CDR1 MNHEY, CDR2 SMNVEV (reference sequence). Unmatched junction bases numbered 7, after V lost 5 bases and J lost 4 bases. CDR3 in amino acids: CASSPTGWGYGYTF. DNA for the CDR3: TGTGCCAGCAGTCCGACAGGGTGGGGCTATGGCTACACCTTC.

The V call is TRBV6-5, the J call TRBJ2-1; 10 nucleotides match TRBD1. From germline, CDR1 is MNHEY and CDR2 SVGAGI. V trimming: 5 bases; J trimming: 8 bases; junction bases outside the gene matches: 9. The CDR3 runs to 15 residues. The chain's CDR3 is CASSPWTGGMDEQFF. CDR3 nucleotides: TGTGCCAGCAGTCCATGGACAGGGGGAATGGATGAGCAGTTCTTC.

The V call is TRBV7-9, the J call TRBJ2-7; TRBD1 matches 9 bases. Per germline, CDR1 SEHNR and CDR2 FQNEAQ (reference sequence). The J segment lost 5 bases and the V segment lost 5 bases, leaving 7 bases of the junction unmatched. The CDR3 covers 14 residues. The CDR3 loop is CASSTGQGLHEQYF. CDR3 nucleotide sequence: TGTGCCAGCAGCACCGGACAGGGGTTACACGAGCAGTACTTC.

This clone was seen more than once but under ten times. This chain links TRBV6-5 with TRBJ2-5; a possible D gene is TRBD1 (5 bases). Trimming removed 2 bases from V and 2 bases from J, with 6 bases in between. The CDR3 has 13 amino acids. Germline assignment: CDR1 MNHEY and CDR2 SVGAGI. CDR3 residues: CASSYAGQETQYF. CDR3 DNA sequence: TGTGCCAGCAGTTACGCAGGGCAAGAGACCCAGTACTTC.

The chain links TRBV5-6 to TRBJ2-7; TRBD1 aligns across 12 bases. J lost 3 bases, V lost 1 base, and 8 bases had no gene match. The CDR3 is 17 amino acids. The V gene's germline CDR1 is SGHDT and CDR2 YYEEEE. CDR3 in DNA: TGTGCCAGCAGCTTGTCGGAGGGGACAGGGGGCGGCTACGAGCAGTACTTC. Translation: CASSLSEGTGGGYEQYF.

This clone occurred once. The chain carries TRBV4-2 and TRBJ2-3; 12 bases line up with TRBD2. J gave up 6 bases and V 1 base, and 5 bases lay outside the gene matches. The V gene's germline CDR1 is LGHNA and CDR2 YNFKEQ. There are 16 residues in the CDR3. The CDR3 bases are TGTGCCAGCAGCCAAGGGACTAGCGGGAAATGGGATACGCAGTATTTT. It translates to CASSQGTSGKWDTQYF.

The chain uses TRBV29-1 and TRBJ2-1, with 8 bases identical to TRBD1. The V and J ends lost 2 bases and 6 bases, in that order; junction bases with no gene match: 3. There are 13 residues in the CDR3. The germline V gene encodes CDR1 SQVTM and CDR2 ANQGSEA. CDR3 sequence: CSVEQGAGNEQFF. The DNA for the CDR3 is TGCAGCGTTGAACAGGGGGCGGGCAATGAGCAGTTCTTC.

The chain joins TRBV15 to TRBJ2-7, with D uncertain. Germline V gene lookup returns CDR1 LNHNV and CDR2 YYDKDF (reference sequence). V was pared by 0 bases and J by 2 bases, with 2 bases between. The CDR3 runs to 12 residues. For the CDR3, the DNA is TGTGCCACCAGCAGAGACACCTACGAGCAGTACTTC. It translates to CATSRDTYEQYF.

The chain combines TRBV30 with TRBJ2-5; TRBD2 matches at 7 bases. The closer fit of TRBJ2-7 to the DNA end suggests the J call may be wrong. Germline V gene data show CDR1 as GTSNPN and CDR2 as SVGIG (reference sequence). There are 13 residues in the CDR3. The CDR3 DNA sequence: TGTGCCTGGAGCCCTCGGGGGGCCTACGAGCAGTACTTC. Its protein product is CAWSPRGAYEQYF.

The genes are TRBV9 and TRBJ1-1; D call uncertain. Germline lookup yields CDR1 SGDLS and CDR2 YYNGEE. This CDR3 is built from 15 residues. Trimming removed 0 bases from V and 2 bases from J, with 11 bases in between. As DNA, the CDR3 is TGTGCCAGCAGCGTAGGCTACAGATTAAACACTGAAGCTTTCTTT. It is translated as CASSVGYRLNTEAFF.

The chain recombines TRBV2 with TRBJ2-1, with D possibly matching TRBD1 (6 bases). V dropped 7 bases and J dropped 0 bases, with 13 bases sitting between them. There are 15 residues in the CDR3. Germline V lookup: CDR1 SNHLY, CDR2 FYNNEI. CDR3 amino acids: CASTSEGVSYNEQFF. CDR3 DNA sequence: TGTGCCAGCACCAGTGAGGGGGTCTCCTACAATGAGCAGTTCTTC.

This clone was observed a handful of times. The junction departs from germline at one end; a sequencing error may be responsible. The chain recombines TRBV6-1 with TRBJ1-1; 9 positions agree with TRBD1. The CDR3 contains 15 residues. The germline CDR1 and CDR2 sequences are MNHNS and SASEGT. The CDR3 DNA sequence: TGTGCCAGCAGCGAAGGGACAGGGAGGGGGTATGAAGCTTTCTTT. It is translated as CASSEGTGRGYEAFF.

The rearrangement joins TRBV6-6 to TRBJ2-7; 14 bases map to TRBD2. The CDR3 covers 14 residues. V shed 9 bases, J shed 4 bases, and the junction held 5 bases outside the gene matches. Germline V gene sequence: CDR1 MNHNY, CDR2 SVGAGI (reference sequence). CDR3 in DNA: TGTGCCAGTCTGGGACTAGCGGGAGAGTACGAGCAGTACTTC. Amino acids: CASLGLAGEYEQYF.